This is a list of T cell receptor beta chains from one sample in a study of the immune and genomic landscape of osteosarcoma. Libraries were prepared by immunoSEQ multiplex PCR; TCRdb keeps only in-frame clonotypes and omits some of them. Among roughly 1,200 clones listed, about three quarters were seen once. Material for sequencing was primary tumor tissue from the femur. The receptors were gathered from a man under 40 with osteosarcoma. Both conserved end residues are part of each CDR3. D genes are given only for firm matches. The size field is filled for only some rows; it gives once, few, many or a size class.

TRBV5-6,TRBJ2-2,once,.,TGTGCCAGCAGCCGTACCGGGACATCCTTCGGGGAGCTGTTTTTT,CASSRTGTSFGELFF
TRBV6-6,TRBJ2-5,.,.,TGTGCCAGCAGTTTCACGGGCTCCGAGGAAGAGACCCAGTACTTC,CASSFTGSEEETQYF
TRBV10-2,TRBJ1-1,.,.,TGCGCCAGCAGTGAACGGTTGAACACTGAAGCTTTCTTT,CASSERLNTEAFF
TRBV7-2,TRBJ2-1,.,.,TGTGCCAGCAGCTTGGGGCGCAGACTCTCCTACAATGAGCAGTTCTTC,CASSLGRRLSYNEQFF
TRBV5-1,TRBJ1-1,.,TRBD1,TGCGCCAGCAGCCTCCCGACAGGGGAGAGCACTGAAGCTTTCTTT,CASSLPTGESTEAFF
TRBV7-2,TRBJ1-5,.,.,TGTGCCAGCAGCAGGGATAGCAATCAGCCCCAGCATTTT,CASSRDSNQPQHF
TRBV7-9,TRBJ2-5,.,TRBD2,TGTGCCAGCAGCCTAGCGGGGGGGCAAGAGACCCAGTACTTC,CASSLAGGQETQYF
TRBV6-5,TRBJ1-1,once,.,TGTGCCAGCAGGGACAACACTGAAGCTTTCTTT,CASRDNTEAFF
TRBV19,TRBJ2-1,.,.,TGTGCCAGCGGGTTGGGGCCGAGCTCCTACAATGAGCAGTTCTTC,CASGLGPSSYNEQFF
TRBV5-5,TRBJ1-2,.,TRBD1,TGTGCCAGCAGCTTATCTACAGGGGGTGGCTATGGCTACACCTTC,CASSLSTGGGYGYTF
TRBV29-1,TRBJ2-5,.,.,TGCAGCGTTGTTGACGACAGGCAAGAGACCCAGTACTTC,CSVVDDRQETQYF
TRBV7-9,TRBJ2-7,.,TRBD1,TGTGCCAGCAGCTTAGCCGGGACAGGGAGCTACGAGCAGTACTTC,CASSLAGTGSYEQYF
TRBV6-6,TRBJ2-3,.,TRBD2,TGTGCCAGCAGTTACTCGCATGCGGGGGGGACAGATACGCAGTATTTT,CASSYSHAGGTDTQYF
TRBV6-1,TRBJ2-7,.,.,TGTGCCAGCAGTCTTGACAGTAACTCCTACGAGCAGTACTTC,CASSLDSNSYEQYF
TRBV7-6,TRBJ2-1,.,.,TGTGCCAGCAGCTTAGGGGGGTCCACCCGAGGCAATGAGCAGTTCTTC,CASSLGGSTRGNEQFF
TRBV28,TRBJ1-1,few,TRBD1,TGTGCCAGCAGTTTATGGGGGGACAGGGGGAACACTGAAGCTTTCTTT,CASSLWGDRGNTEAFF